In its sample, the clone carrying this TCR beta chain was seen many times. Its antigen is undetermined. The PCR contained 60 Vbeta and 13 Jbeta primers. TCRdb keeps only in-frame clones here, not all; method: immunoSEQ multiplex PCR. The data contain some 120,000 clones, approximately 75% of them singletons. V lost 4 bases and J lost 7, with 14 bases in between. In germline, CDR1 is MNHNS, CDR2 SASEGT. This CDR3 is 14 amino acids long. This record belongs to a study of cytomegalovirus exposure and HLA in healthy donors. Study-level points and caveats: Most TCR sequences were seen very rarely across donors, but some public TCRs occurred in many.

The rearrangement uses TRBV6-1 and TRBJ2-1, with D possibly being TRBD2 (5 bases). Material for sequencing was PBMCs. The receptor was isolated from a man aged 25 to 45 in good health and CMV-seronegative. The CDR3 DNA sequence: TGTGCCAGCAGTGGAGGGCCCTCCCGTAATGAGCAGTTCTTC. The encoded protein is CASSGGPSRNEQFF.